Listed here are 9 T cell receptor beta chains from one sample, sequenced in a study of technical replicates of blood from a handful of donors. Assay: immunoSEQ multiplex PCR; the TCRdb copy retains only in-frame clones and omits some. The data hold roughly 100,000 clones, with nearly 96% observed a single time. Source material: T cells isolated from PBMCs. All receptors derive from a human donor in good health.

The chain couples TRBV28 to TRBJ2-4; possibly TRBD1 for D (5 bases). V was pared by 7 bases and J by 6 bases, with 22 bases between. Germline V CDR1 and CDR2: MDHEN, SYDVKM. The CDR3 is 16 residues long. This chain's CDR3 is CASTQSARANLNIQYF. The CDR3 region has the DNA TGTGCCAGCACTCAATCGGCCAGGGCCAACCTAAACATTCAGTACTTC.

This CDR3 reads CSVERQGRGTEAFF. The CDR3, as DNA: TGCAGCGTCGAGCGTCAGGGCAGGGGCACTGAAGCTTTCTTT. The chain uses TRBV29-1 and TRBJ1-1; a possible D gene is TRBD1 (6 bases). Germline V gives CDR1 SQVTM, CDR2 ANQGSEA. Trimming shortened V by 6 bases and J by 4 bases, and 18 bases separated the two germline ends. The CDR3 is 14 amino acids.

This clone has only a few counts. The chain has TRBV6-5 and TRBJ1-1; 8 bases align to TRBD1. CDR3 length: 14 residues. Germline values: CDR1 MNHEY, CDR2 SVGAGI. The junction had 9 bases not matched to a gene; V was cut back by 9 bases and J by 3 bases. The DNA of the CDR3 is TGTGCCAGTCACCTGACAGGGGTGCACACTGAAGCTTTCTTT. Protein: CASHLTGVHTEAFF.

This clone was observed once. The chain uses TRBV5-4 and TRBJ2-7; D not certain. In germline, CDR1 is SGHNT, CDR2 YYREEE (reference sequence). Trimming cost V 4 bases and J 2 bases, with 13 bases left between them. The CDR3 totals 14 residues. DNA for the CDR3: TGTGCCAGCAGCCCGGGTAGGATCACCTACGAGCAGTACTTC. It codes for CASSPGRITYEQYF.

This clone showed up just once. This sequence joins TRBV11-2 and TRBJ2-7, with a weak D call TRBD1 (5 bases). CDR3 size: 12 residues. V was clipped by 4 bases and J by 7 bases, with 11 bases between them. CDR1 is SGHAT and CDR2 is FQNNGV in the germline V gene. The chain's CDR3 is CASSSQGYEQYF. In nucleotides, the CDR3 is TGTGCCAGCAGCTCCCAGGGCTATGAGCAGTACTTC.

J is TRBJ1-1 and V is TRBV27; maybe TRBD1 (6 bases). Germline V gene sequence: CDR1 MNHEY, CDR2 SMNVEV (reference sequence). The CDR3 runs to 14 residues. The V end lost 3 bases, the J end lost 1 base, and 9 bases lay between the germline ends. CDR3 residues: CASSFQGRNTEAFF. CDR3 coding DNA: TGTGCCAGCAGTTTTCAGGGGAGGAACACTGAAGCTTTCTTT.

The chain uses TRBV2 and TRBJ2-7; TRBD1 matches at 7 bases. The germline CDR1 and CDR2 sequences are SNHLY and FYNNEI. The V segment lost 1 base and the J segment 6 bases; nucleotides outside the gene matches: 3. CDR3 size: 13 residues. The CDR3 DNA sequence: TGTGCCAGCAGTGAAGAGACAGGGACCGAGCAGTACTTC. It is translated as CASSEETGTEQYF.

This chain connects TRBV6-5 to TRBJ1-2; D ambiguous. Germline CDR1 is MNHEY and CDR2 is SVGAGI. Trimming left V 2 bases short and J 4 bases short, with 11 bases between. The CDR3 totals 14 residues. The CDR3 DNA reads as TGTGCCAGCAGTTACAGGTCCACTACCTATGGCTACACCTTC. Translating it yields CASSYRSTTYGYTF.

V usage is TRBV7-3 and J usage is TRBJ1-1; TRBD1 matches 8 bases. There are 15 residues in the CDR3. Germline V gene lookup returns CDR1 SGHTA and CDR2 FQGTGA. V was clipped by 4 bases and J by 3 bases; unmatched bases: 7. The CDR3 DNA is TGTGCCAGCAGCTCGGGACAGGCCGGGGACACTGAAGCTTTCTTT. Translating gives CASSSGQAGDTEAFF. Complete variable domain (other parts from reference TRBV7-3 and TRBJ1-1): GAGVSQTPSNKVTEKGKYVELRCDPISGHTALYWYRQSLGQGPEFLIYFQGTGAADDSGLPNDRFFAVRPEGSVSTLKIQRTERGDSAVYLCASSSGQAGDTEAFFGQGTRLTVV.